Listed below are T cell receptor beta chains from one sample, sequenced in a study of blood T cell repertoires in COVID-19. Sequencing was performed with immunoSEQ multiplex PCR; in TCRdb, only in-frame clones are kept and a portion is missing. The sample records 130,000 to 150,000 clones, roughly 90% being singletons. Sequenced material: peripheral blood. The source of these receptors is a woman aged 50 to 65 with acute or convalescent COVID-19. The CDR3 runs from the conserved cysteine through the conserved F or W. Fields, in order: clone size, J gene, D gene, V gene, CDR3 DNA, CDR3 protein. The D gene is left open where the match is weak. Clone size is given for some rows only: seen once, a few or many times, or a class if the clone is expanded.

clone_size: .
j_call: TRBJ2-5
d_call: .
v_call: TRBV20-1
cdr3_nt: TGCAGTGTCTTAATGGAGACCCAGTACTTC
cdr3_aa: CSVLMETQYF

clone_size: .
j_call: TRBJ2-7
d_call: .
v_call: TRBV11-3
cdr3_nt: TGTGCCAGCAGCCCCGGGACATCTACCTACGAGCAGTACTTC
cdr3_aa: CASSPGTSTYEQYF

clone_size: .
j_call: TRBJ1-5
d_call: TRBD1
v_call: TRBV3-1/TRBV3-2
cdr3_nt: TGTGCCAGCAGCCAAGGGCAGGGGGAGCAGCCCCAGCATTTT
cdr3_aa: CASSQGQGEQPQHF

clone_size: .
j_call: TRBJ2-3
d_call: TRBD2
v_call: TRBV27
cdr3_nt: TGTGCCAGCTGTAGCGGGGACACAGATACGCAGTATTTT
cdr3_aa: CASCSGDTDTQYF

clone_size: .
j_call: TRBJ1-3
d_call: .
v_call: TRBV5-3
cdr3_nt: TGTGCCAGAAGCCCTAAAGGAGGGGCCCGCTCTGGAAACACCATATATTTT
cdr3_aa: CARSPKGGARSGNTIYF

clone_size: .
j_call: TRBJ1-2
d_call: .
v_call: TRBV3-1/TRBV3-2
cdr3_nt: TGTGCCAGCAGCCAAGACCCGGGTAGCTATGGCTACACCTTC
cdr3_aa: CASSQDPGSYGYTF

clone_size: .
j_call: TRBJ2-7
d_call: .
v_call: TRBV3-1/TRBV3-2
cdr3_nt: TGTGCCAGCAGCCAAGACGCGTACAGCTCCTACGAGCAGTACTTC
cdr3_aa: CASSQDAYSSYEQYF

clone_size: .
j_call: TRBJ1-2
d_call: .
v_call: TRBV19
cdr3_nt: TGTGCCAGTAGTATAGATCGGAGGGGAGCTAACTATGGCTACACCTTC
cdr3_aa: CASSIDRRGANYGYTF

clone_size: .
j_call: TRBJ1-4
d_call: .
v_call: TRBV19
cdr3_nt: TGTGCCAGTAGTATAGTGGCAGGTGAACATGAAAAACTGTTTTTT
cdr3_aa: CASSIVAGEHEKLFF

clone_size: .
j_call: TRBJ2-5
d_call: TRBD2
v_call: TRBV5-6
cdr3_nt: TGTGCCAGCAGCTTTGGGGCTAGCGGGGAGACCCAGTACTTC
cdr3_aa: CASSFGASGETQYF

clone_size: .
j_call: TRBJ2-3
d_call: TRBD2
v_call: TRBV15
cdr3_nt: TGTGCCACCAGCAGAGGGCTAGCGGGGGACCCAGATACGCAGTATTTT
cdr3_aa: CATSRGLAGDPDTQYF

clone_size: .
j_call: TRBJ2-7
d_call: .
v_call: TRBV20-1
cdr3_nt: TGCAGTGCTAGTAGGGTAGCGGTAGATTTGGAGCAGTACTTC
cdr3_aa: CSASRVAVDLEQYF

clone_size: .
j_call: TRBJ1-2
d_call: .
v_call: TRBV2
cdr3_nt: TGTGCCAGCAGTGACGGGGGAAACTATGGCTACACCTTC
cdr3_aa: CASSDGGNYGYTF

clone_size: once
j_call: TRBJ1-6
d_call: .
v_call: TRBV30
cdr3_nt: TGTGCCTGGAGCCCGAACGGCGCGGGGGATTCACCCCTCCACTTT
cdr3_aa: CAWSPNGAGDSPLHF

clone_size: .
j_call: TRBJ2-6
d_call: .
v_call: TRBV27
cdr3_nt: TGTGCCAGCAGTTCACCAGGGTCTGGGGCCAACGTCCTGACTTTC
cdr3_aa: CASSSPGSGANVLTF

clone_size: few
j_call: TRBJ2-1
d_call: .
v_call: TRBV18
cdr3_nt: TGTGCCAGCTCCCAATACAGGGCGGAGACTTACAATGAGCAGTTCTTC
cdr3_aa: CASSQYRAETYNEQFF

clone_size: .
j_call: TRBJ2-7
d_call: TRBD1
v_call: TRBV7-2
cdr3_nt: TGTGCCAGCAGCTTAAGGGGGACAGGGGGTCCCTACGAGCAGTACTTC
cdr3_aa: CASSLRGTGGPYEQYF

clone_size: once
j_call: TRBJ2-1
d_call: .
v_call: TRBV2
cdr3_nt: TGTGCCAGCAGTTCTAGGGGCAGTATCAATGAGCAGTTCTTC
cdr3_aa: CASSSRGSINEQFF

clone_size: .
j_call: TRBJ1-2
d_call: .
v_call: TRBV9
cdr3_nt: TGTGCCAGCAGCTACTCTGGCGCAGGGGACTATGGCTACACCTTC
cdr3_aa: CASSYSGAGDYGYTF

clone_size: .
j_call: TRBJ2-7
d_call: TRBD2
v_call: TRBV7-2
cdr3_nt: TGTGCCAGCAGCTTTGGACTAGCGGGAGGAACCTACGAGCAGTACTTC
cdr3_aa: CASSFGLAGGTYEQYF

clone_size: .
j_call: TRBJ2-1
d_call: .
v_call: TRBV5-4
cdr3_nt: TGTGCCAGCAGCTTGGGGGTGGGAGACAATGAGCAGTTCTTC
cdr3_aa: CASSLGVGDNEQFF

clone_size: .
j_call: TRBJ1-1
d_call: TRBD1
v_call: TRBV2
cdr3_nt: TGTGCCAGCAGTCGGGACAGGGGGCGCGATGAAGCTTTCTTT
cdr3_aa: CASSRDRGRDEAFF

clone_size: .
j_call: TRBJ1-1
d_call: .
v_call: TRBV3-1/TRBV3-2
cdr3_nt: TGTGCCAGCAGCCACACAGCGGGGCCTGAAGCTTTCTTT
cdr3_aa: CASSHTAGPEAFF

clone_size: .
j_call: TRBJ1-5
d_call: TRBD1
v_call: TRBV6-6
cdr3_nt: TGTGCCAGCAGTGGACAGGGGCGAAATCAGCCCCAGCATTTT
cdr3_aa: CASSGQGRNQPQHF

clone_size: .
j_call: TRBJ2-1
d_call: .
v_call: TRBV19
cdr3_nt: TGTGCCAGTAGTATCGGCGGGTTGGCTACAGATGAGCAGTTCTTC
cdr3_aa: CASSIGGLATDEQFF

clone_size: .
j_call: TRBJ2-7
d_call: TRBD1
v_call: TRBV7-9
cdr3_nt: TGTGCCAGCAGCAGACAGGGGTACGAGCAGTACTTC
cdr3_aa: CASSRQGYEQYF

clone_size: .
j_call: TRBJ1-3
d_call: TRBD1
v_call: TRBV9
cdr3_nt: TGTGCCAGCAGCGGCAACAGGGGGCGAGGAAACACCATATATTTT
cdr3_aa: CASSGNRGRGNTIYF

clone_size: .
j_call: TRBJ1-5
d_call: TRBD1
v_call: TRBV15
cdr3_nt: TGTGCCACCGGGACAGGGGTGTATAGCAATCAGCCCCAGCATTTT
cdr3_aa: CATGTGVYSNQPQHF

clone_size: .
j_call: TRBJ1-2
d_call: .
v_call: TRBV3-1/TRBV3-2
cdr3_nt: TGTGCCAGCAGCCAAGTCCGGAGACCGAACTATGGCTACACCTTC
cdr3_aa: CASSQVRRPNYGYTF

clone_size: few
j_call: TRBJ1-1
d_call: .
v_call: TRBV13
cdr3_nt: TGTGCCAGCAGCTTAGGAGGAGGTGAAGCTTTCTTT
cdr3_aa: CASSLGGGEAFF

clone_size: few
j_call: TRBJ1-1
d_call: TRBD1
v_call: TRBV6-5
cdr3_nt: TGTGCCAGCACCGACAGGGGAGAGGCTGAAGCTTTCTTT
cdr3_aa: CASTDRGEAEAFF

clone_size: .
j_call: TRBJ1-1
d_call: .
v_call: TRBV30
cdr3_nt: TGTGCCTACTTAAAAACACTAGACACTGAAGCTTTCTTT
cdr3_aa: CAYLKTLDTEAFF

clone_size: .
j_call: TRBJ1-4
d_call: TRBD1
v_call: TRBV5-6
cdr3_nt: TGTGCCAGCAGCGGTGGACAGGAATCTAGGGAAAAACTGTTTTTT
cdr3_aa: CASSGGQESREKLFF

clone_size: .
j_call: TRBJ2-3
d_call: TRBD2
v_call: TRBV19
cdr3_nt: TGTGCCAGTAGTATAGTGGGGGGGGGCACAGATACGCAGTATTTT
cdr3_aa: CASSIVGGGTDTQYF

clone_size: .
j_call: TRBJ1-2
d_call: .
v_call: TRBV18
cdr3_nt: TGTGCCAGCTCACCCGGACTGAGCTGGGAAGTCTACACCTTC
cdr3_aa: CASSPGLSWEVYTF

clone_size: .
j_call: TRBJ1-6
d_call: TRBD1
v_call: TRBV28
cdr3_nt: TGTGCAGAAATCCCGGGACAGGATTATTGTAATTCACCCCTCCACTTT
cdr3_aa: CAEIPGQDYCNSPLHF

clone_size: .
j_call: TRBJ1-5
d_call: .
v_call: TRBV7-9
cdr3_nt: TGTGCCAGCAGCTGGGGCAGCCCCCAAAATCAGCCCCAGCATTTT
cdr3_aa: CASSWGSPQNQPQHF

clone_size: .
j_call: TRBJ2-2
d_call: .
v_call: TRBV19
cdr3_nt: TGTGCCAGTAGTAGTGACAACCCGAACACCGGGGAGCTGTTTTTT
cdr3_aa: CASSSDNPNTGELFF

clone_size: .
j_call: TRBJ2-1
d_call: TRBD2
v_call: TRBV5-1
cdr3_nt: TGCGCCAGCAGTCCCGGTTCCGGGACTAGCAGCTACAATGAGCAGTTCTTC
cdr3_aa: CASSPGSGTSSYNEQFF

clone_size: .
j_call: TRBJ1-2
d_call: .
v_call: TRBV27
cdr3_nt: TGTGCCAGCAGTTTGGCCGGGTCGGCTAACTATGGCTACACCTTC
cdr3_aa: CASSLAGSANYGYTF

clone_size: .
j_call: TRBJ2-3
d_call: .
v_call: TRBV11-2
cdr3_nt: TGTGCCAGCAGCTTAAGACAGCCCGCCACAGATACGCAGTATTTT
cdr3_aa: CASSLRQPATDTQYF

clone_size: .
j_call: TRBJ1-1
d_call: TRBD1
v_call: TRBV27
cdr3_nt: TGTGCCAGCCTTTCACGACAGGGGAGGGCTGAAGCTTTCTTT
cdr3_aa: CASLSRQGRAEAFF

clone_size: few
j_call: TRBJ1-2
d_call: TRBD1
v_call: TRBV5-6
cdr3_nt: TGTGCCAGCAGCCCAAATCAGGGGGTGAGCGGCTACACCTTC
cdr3_aa: CASSPNQGVSGYTF

clone_size: .
j_call: TRBJ1-2
d_call: .
v_call: TRBV4-1
cdr3_nt: TGCGCCAGCAGCCAAGGTGGGCTTAACCCTAACTATGGCTACACCTTC
cdr3_aa: CASSQGGLNPNYGYTF

clone_size: .
j_call: TRBJ2-7
d_call: .
v_call: TRBV28
cdr3_nt: TGTGCCAGCAGTTTAATTAAGGGGTCATGGCCCTACGAGCAGTACTTC
cdr3_aa: CASSLIKGSWPYEQYF

clone_size: once
j_call: TRBJ1-1
d_call: .
v_call: TRBV9
cdr3_nt: TGTGCCAGCAGCGTAGTTACGGTCATGAACACTGAAGCTTTCTTT
cdr3_aa: CASSVVTVMNTEAFF

clone_size: .
j_call: TRBJ1-1
d_call: .
v_call: TRBV10-1
cdr3_nt: TGCGCCAGCTCGTCCCGGGGATTGAACACTGAAGCTTTCTTT
cdr3_aa: CASSSRGLNTEAFF

clone_size: .
j_call: TRBJ1-2
d_call: TRBD1
v_call: TRBV5-4
cdr3_nt: TGTGCCAGCAGCTTGGGAGCGACAGGGCCGCACCCATATGGCTACACCTTC
cdr3_aa: CASSLGATGPHPYGYTF

clone_size: .
j_call: TRBJ1-2
d_call: .
v_call: TRBV7-3
cdr3_nt: TGTGCCAGCAGCCCTAAGCGGGGGCGGGATAACTATGGCTACACCTTC
cdr3_aa: CASSPKRGRDNYGYTF

clone_size: .
j_call: TRBJ1-1
d_call: .
v_call: TRBV10-3
cdr3_nt: TGTGCCATCAGACTGGACAGTCTCACTGAAGCTTTCTTT
cdr3_aa: CAIRLDSLTEAFF